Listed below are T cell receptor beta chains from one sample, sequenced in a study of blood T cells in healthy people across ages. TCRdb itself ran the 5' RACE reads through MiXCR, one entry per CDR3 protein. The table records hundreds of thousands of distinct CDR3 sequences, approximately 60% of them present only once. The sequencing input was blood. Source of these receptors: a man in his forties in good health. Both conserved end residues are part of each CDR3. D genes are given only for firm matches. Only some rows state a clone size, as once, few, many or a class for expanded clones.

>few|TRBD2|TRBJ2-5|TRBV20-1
CSAQPGTSGNNEQYF
TGCAGTGCTCAACCCGGGACTAGCGGTAACAATGAGCAGTACTTC
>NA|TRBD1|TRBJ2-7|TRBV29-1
CSVAPGTGYEQYF
TGCAGCGTTGCCCCCGGGACAGGCTACGAGCAGTACTTC
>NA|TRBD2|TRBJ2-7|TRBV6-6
CASSYEGTTRSYEQYF
TGTGCCAGCAGTTATGAGGGGACTACTCGCTCCTACGAGCAGTACTTC
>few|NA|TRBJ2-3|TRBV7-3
CASSLTGPDTQYF
TGTGCCAGCAGCTTGACTGGCCCAGATACGCAGTATTTT
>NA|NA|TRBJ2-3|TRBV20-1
CSALPTLAGTQYF
TGCAGTGCCCTCCCAACCCTTGCGGGTACGCAGTATTTT
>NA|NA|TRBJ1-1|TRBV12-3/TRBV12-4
CASSSKGGAFF
TGTGCCAGCAGTAGTAAGGGTGGAGCTTTCTTT
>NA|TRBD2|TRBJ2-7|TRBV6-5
CASSPTTSGYITEQYF
TGTGCCAGCAGCCCGACGACTAGCGGGTATATTACGGAGCAGTACTTC
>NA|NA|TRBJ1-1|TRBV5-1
CASSLVFGTNTEAFF
TGCGCCAGCAGCTTGGTCTTCGGGACGAACACTGAAGCTTTCTTT
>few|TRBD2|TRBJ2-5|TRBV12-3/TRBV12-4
CASSSRSTGLAGGRETQYF
TGTGCCAGCAGTTCACGCTCCACAGGACTAGCGGGAGGGCGAGAGACCCAGTACTTC
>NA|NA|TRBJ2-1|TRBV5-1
CASSLARDWPLNEQFF
TGCGCCAGCAGCTTGGCCCGGGACTGGCCACTGAATGAGCAGTTCTTC
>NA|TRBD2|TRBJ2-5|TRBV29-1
CSVSGGRGLAGPNEQYF
TGCAGCGTCTCGGGGGGCCGAGGGCTAGCGGGACCCAATGAGCAGTACTTC
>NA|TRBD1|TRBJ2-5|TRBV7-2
CASSLTWTGGRETQYF
TGTGCCAGCAGCTTAACCTGGACAGGAGGCAGGGAGACCCAGTACTTC
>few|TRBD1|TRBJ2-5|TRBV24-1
CATSDIQGNPTQETQYF
TGTGCCACCAGTGATATACAGGGGAATCCCACCCAAGAGACCCAGTACTTC
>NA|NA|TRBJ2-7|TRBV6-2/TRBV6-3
CASSYINGEQYF
TGTGCCAGCAGTTACATCAACGGCGAGCAGTACTTC
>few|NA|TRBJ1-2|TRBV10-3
CAISAGPRWRNYGYTF
TGTGCCATCAGTGCCGGGCCCCGGTGGCGGAACTATGGCTACACCTTC
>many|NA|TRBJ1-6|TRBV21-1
CASSTRQGSPLHF
TGTGCCAGCAGCACCCGACAGGGTTCACCCCTCCACTTT
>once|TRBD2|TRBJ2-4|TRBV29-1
CSVGLAGSKNIQYF
TGCAGCGTCGGACTAGCGGGGTCCAAAAACATTCAGTACTTC
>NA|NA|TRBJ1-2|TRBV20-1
CSARQIGDGYTF
TGCAGTGCTCGCCAAATCGGGGATGGCTACACCTTC
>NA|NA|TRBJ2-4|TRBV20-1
CSAPLYNEQYF
TGCAGTGCTCCTCTTTACAATGAGCAGTACTTC
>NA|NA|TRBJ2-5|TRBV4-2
CASSQDSPVSGTPRSGTQYF
TGTGCCAGCAGCCAAGATTCCCCCGTGAGTGGGACACCCCGATCGGGGACCCAGTACTTC
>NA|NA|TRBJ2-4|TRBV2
CASSEMAGLAKNIQYF
TGTGCCAGCAGTGAAATGGCAGGGCTAGCCAAAAACATTCAGTACTTC
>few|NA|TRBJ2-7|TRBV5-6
CASTLGGSEQYF
TGTGCCAGCACCCTAGGAGGGAGCGAGCAGTACTTC
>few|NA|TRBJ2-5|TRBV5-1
CASSLGRHQETQYF
TGCGCCAGCAGCTTGGGACGGCACCAAGAGACCCAGTACTTC
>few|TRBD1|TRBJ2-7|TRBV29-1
CSAGQGGNEQYF
TGCAGCGCCGGACAGGGTGGCAACGAGCAGTACTTC
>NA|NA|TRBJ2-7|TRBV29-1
CSVSGVTYEQYF
TGCAGCGTCTCGGGGGTGACCTACGAGCAGTACTTC
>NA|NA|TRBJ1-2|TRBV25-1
CASSESGSGYTF
TGTGCCAGCAGTGAATCCGGGTCTGGCTACACCTTC
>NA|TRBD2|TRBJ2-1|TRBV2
CASRPSLAGGSNEQFF
TGTGCCAGCCGTCCGAGCTTAGCGGGAGGATCAAATGAGCAGTTCTTC
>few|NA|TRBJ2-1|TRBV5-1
CASSLVLGAVGNEQFF
TGCGCCAGCAGCTTGGTTTTGGGGGCGGTTGGCAATGAGCAGTTCTTC
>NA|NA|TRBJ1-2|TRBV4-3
CASRAGGRPSNYGYTF
TGCGCCAGCAGGGCGGGAGGACGCCCATCTAACTATGGCTACACCTTC
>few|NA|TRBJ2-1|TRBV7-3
CASSLGGLSNNEQFF
TGTGCCAGCAGCTTGGGGGGCCTATCGAACAATGAGCAGTTCTTC